Listed below are T cell receptor beta chains from one sample, sequenced in a study of blood T cell repertoires in COVID-19. TCRdb keeps only in-frame clones here, not all; method: immunoSEQ multiplex PCR. This table has 250,000 to 350,000 clones, roughly 90% appearing once. Sequencing was done on a sample of peripheral blood. The receptors shown here come from a woman aged 45-59 years with active or convalescent COVID-19. Each CDR3 is given without its conserved first and last residue.

J | V | CDR3
TRBJ2-1 | TRBV29-1 | SVLFLSDEQF
TRBJ1-4 | TRBV7-3 | ASSLTELPEKLF
TRBJ2-1 | TRBV9 | ASSVEGQGWNEQF
TRBJ1-5 | TRBV7-3 | ASRGTIQPQH
TRBJ2-7 | TRBV7-2 | ASSLEGRGPYEQY
TRBJ1-5 | TRBV7-2 | ASSLGGGRALGQPQH
TRBJ1-5 | TRBV29-1 | SVATGANNQPQH
TRBJ2-7 | TRBV6-2/TRBV6-3 | ASSKTGGGYEQY
TRBJ2-2 | TRBV6-5 | ASRAPTGELF
TRBJ2-7 | TRBV7-2 | ASSLLFTSGRLSSYEQY
TRBJ2-1 | TRBV27 | ASSLSALAGARREQF
TRBJ1-5 | TRBV12-3/TRBV12-4 | ASSLQGSQPQH
TRBJ1-5 | TRBV6-5 | ASRDRGRGNQPQH
TRBJ1-1 | TRBV15 | ATSRDHVRSMNTEAF
TRBJ1-1 | TRBV10-3 | AISEGGREAF
TRBJ2-7 | TRBV27 | ASGRPGTGAYEQY
TRBJ1-2 | TRBV27 | ASSLTGQGTTSYGYT
TRBJ1-5 | TRBV6-2/TRBV6-3 | ASSGRQGGNQPQH
TRBJ1-5 | TRBV19 | ASGYLGQGSNQPQH
TRBJ2-3 | TRBV7-2 | ASSLGSRGVSTDTQY
TRBJ2-7 | TRBV4-2 | ASSQVRDSPLSSYEQY
TRBJ2-7 | TRBV14 | ASSLKTSGIDYEQY
TRBJ1-6 | TRBV27 | ASSFGGAQSPLH
TRBJ2-1 | TRBV9 | ASSVLAGVLNEQF
TRBJ2-7 | TRBV7-6 | ASSFRVEDIYEQY
TRBJ2-7 | TRBV18 | ASSPPAPSDEQY
TRBJ2-1 | TRBV12-5 | ASGLVELAVRKEQF
TRBJ2-7 | TRBV7-9 | ASSGGWTDKYEQY
TRBJ2-2 | TRBV5-4 | ASSWGGTVGELF
TRBJ1-1 | TRBV20-1 | SASGLPGQENTEAF
TRBJ2-1 | TRBV5-1 | ASSLVGASGGHEQF
TRBJ1-1 | TRBV18 | ASSPDRGTEAF
TRBJ2-2 | TRBV25-1 | ASSESLAGDRELF
TRBJ1-3 | TRBV5-4 | ASSLGQGSSSGNTIY
TRBJ2-5 | TRBV28 | ASSSPWTGQETQY
TRBJ2-7 | TRBV30 | AWISRASYEQY
TRBJ1-1 | TRBV5-6 | ASSSGGVEGRFFTEAF
TRBJ2-7 | TRBV7-3 | ASSLNSLWTARPYEQY
TRBJ1-1 | TRBV28 | ASSLKGSRGSTEAF
TRBJ2-1 | TRBV27 | ASSLSAREGLWNEQF
TRBJ2-5 | TRBV3-1/TRBV3-2 | ASSQLRGGQETQY
TRBJ2-7 | TRBV3-1/TRBV3-2 | ASSQDEREGTHEQY
TRBJ2-3 | TRBV27 | ASSRTGSGRSDTQY
TRBJ2-6 | TRBV19 | ASSQGTGANVLT
TRBJ2-7 | TRBV27 | ASSPRDRGNYEQY
TRBJ2-7 | TRBV28 | ASSDSMDYEQY
TRBJ2-4 | TRBV7-2 | ASSLAGAGIAKNIQY
TRBJ2-5 | TRBV4-3 | ASSQDISGQTAQETQY
TRBJ1-2 | TRBV5-8 | ASSLWGQGDGYT
TRBJ2-7 | TRBV9 | ASSSRDFSYEQY
TRBJ1-2 | TRBV4-3 | ASSQEAAPNYGYT
TRBJ1-2 | TRBV7-8 | ASSLALQVYLDGYT
TRBJ2-7 | TRBV14 | ASSQVQGRHEQY